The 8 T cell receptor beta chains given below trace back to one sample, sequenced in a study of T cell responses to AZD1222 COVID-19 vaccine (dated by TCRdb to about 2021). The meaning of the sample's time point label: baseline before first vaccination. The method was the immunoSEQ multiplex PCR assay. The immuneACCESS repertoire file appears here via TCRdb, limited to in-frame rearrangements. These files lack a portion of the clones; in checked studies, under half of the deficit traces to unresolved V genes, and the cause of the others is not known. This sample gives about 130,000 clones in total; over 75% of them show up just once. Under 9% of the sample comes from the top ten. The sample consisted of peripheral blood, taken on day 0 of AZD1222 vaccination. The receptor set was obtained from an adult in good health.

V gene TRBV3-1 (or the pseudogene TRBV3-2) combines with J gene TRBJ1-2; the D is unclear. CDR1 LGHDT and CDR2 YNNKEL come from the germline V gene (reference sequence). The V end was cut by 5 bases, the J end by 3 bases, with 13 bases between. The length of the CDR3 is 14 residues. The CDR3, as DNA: TGTGCCAGCAGCACCGGGCGGATCCACTATGGCTACACCTTC. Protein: CASSTGRIHYGYTF.

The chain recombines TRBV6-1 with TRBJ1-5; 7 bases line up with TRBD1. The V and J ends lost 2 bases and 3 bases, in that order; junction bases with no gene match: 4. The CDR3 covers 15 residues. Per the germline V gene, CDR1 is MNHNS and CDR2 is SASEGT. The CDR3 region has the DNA TGTGCCAGCAGTGAAATAACAGGGGCCAATCAGCCCCAGCATTTT. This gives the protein CASSEITGANQPQHF.

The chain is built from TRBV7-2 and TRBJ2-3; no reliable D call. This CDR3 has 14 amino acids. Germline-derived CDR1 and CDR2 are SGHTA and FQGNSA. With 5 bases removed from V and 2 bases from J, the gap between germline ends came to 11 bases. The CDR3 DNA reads TGTGCCAGCAGCCAATGGACCCCCACAGATACGCAGTATTTT. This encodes CASSQWTPTDTQYF. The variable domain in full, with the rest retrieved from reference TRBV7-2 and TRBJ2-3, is GAGVSQSPSNKVTEKGKDVELRCDPISGHTALYWYRQSLGQGLEFLIYFQGNSAPDKSGLPSDRFSAERTGGSVSTLTIQRTQQEDSAVYLCASSQWTPTDTQYFGPGTRLTVL.

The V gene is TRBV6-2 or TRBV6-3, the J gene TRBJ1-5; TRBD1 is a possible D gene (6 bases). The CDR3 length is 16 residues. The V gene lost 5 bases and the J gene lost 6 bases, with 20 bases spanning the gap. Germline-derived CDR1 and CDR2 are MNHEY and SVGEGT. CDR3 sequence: CASSIPGRKGGQPQHF. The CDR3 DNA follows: TGTGCCAGCAGTATACCGGGACGGAAAGGGGGTCAGCCCCAGCATTTT.

As DNA, the CDR3 is TGTGCCAGCAGCTTGGGGACTAGCGGGAATGGGGAGACCCAGTACTTC. Translating gives CASSLGTSGNGETQYF. This rearrangement joins TRBV7-7 to TRBJ2-5, with 13 bases aligning to TRBD2. The CDR3 runs to 16 residues. The germline V gene has CDR1 SSHAT and CDR2 FNYEAQ (reference sequence). Trimming cost V 3 bases and J 5 bases; bases outside gene matches: 6. Supplemented by reference TRBV7-7 and TRBJ2-5, the full variable domain reads GAGVSQSPRYKVTKRGQDVTLRCDPISSHATLYWYQQALGQGPEFLTYFNYEAQPDKSGLPSDRFSAERPEGSISTLTIQRTEQRDSAMYRCASSLGTSGNGETQYFGPGTRLLVL.

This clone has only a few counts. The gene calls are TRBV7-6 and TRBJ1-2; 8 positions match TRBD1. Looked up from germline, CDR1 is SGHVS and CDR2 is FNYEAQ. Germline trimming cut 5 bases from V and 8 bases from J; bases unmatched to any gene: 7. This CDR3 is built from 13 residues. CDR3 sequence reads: CASSQDRVGGYTF. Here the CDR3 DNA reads TGTGCCAGCAGCCAGGACAGGGTAGGAGGCTACACCTTC.

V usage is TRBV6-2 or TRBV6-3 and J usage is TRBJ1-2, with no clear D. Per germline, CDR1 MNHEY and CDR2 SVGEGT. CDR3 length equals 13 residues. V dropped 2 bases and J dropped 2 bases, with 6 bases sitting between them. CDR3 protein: CASSYRENYGYTF. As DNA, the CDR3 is TGTGCCAGCAGTTACCGGGAAAACTATGGCTACACCTTC.

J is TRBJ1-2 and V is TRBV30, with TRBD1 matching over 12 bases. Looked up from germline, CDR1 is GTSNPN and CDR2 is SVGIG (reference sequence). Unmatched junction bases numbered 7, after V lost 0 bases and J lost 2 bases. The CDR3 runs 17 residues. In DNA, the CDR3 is TGTGCCTGGAGTGTACCGGGACAGGGGGCCGCCAACTATGGCTACACCTTC. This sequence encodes CAWSVPGQGAANYGYTF.